A selection of T cell receptor beta chains follows, all from one sample in a study of T cells in Graves' hyperthyroidism and ophthalmopathy. TCRdb used MiXCR to reprocess the multiplex PCR reads, holding one entry per CDR3 protein. The sample gives roughly 250,000 distinct CDR3 sequences, approximately 15% of which show up once; 13% is in the top ten. The sequenced sample was blood. The origin of the receptors is a woman between 40 and 50 years old with Graves' hyperthyroidism that later progressed to Graves' ophthalmopathy. The CDR3 runs from the conserved cysteine through the conserved F or W. D genes are given only for firm matches. The listing skips clone size in some rows; elsewhere it reads once, few, many or a size class.

>many|TRBV11-2|TRBJ1-2|NA
CASSSLGGPAF
TGTGCCAGCAGCTCCCTCGGAGGGCCGGCCTTC
>many|TRBV29-1|TRBJ2-3|NA
CSVRKGGADTQYF
TGCAGCGTTCGGAAGGGGGGCGCAGATACGCAGTATTTT
>many|TRBV20-1|TRBJ2-7|TRBD1
CSAADREVEQYF
TGCAGTGCCGCGGACAGGGAGGTCGAGCAGTACTTC
>many|TRBV7-8|TRBJ2-3|TRBD2
CASSSPAGGETDTQYF
TGTGCCAGCAGCTCCCCGGCGGGAGGGGAGACAGATACGCAGTATTTT
>NA|TRBV2|TRBJ2-7|TRBD2
CASSDASGYEQYF
TGTGCCAGCAGTGATGCTAGCGGGTACGAGCAGTACTTC
>few|TRBV19|TRBJ2-2|TRBD2
CASSILAGVGTGELFF
TGTGCCAGTAGTATACTAGCGGGAGTGGGCACCGGGGAGCTGTTTTTT
>few|TRBV6-5|TRBJ2-1|TRBD1
CASSYWQGAGEQFF
TGTGCCAGCAGTTATTGGCAGGGGGCAGGTGAGCAGTTCTTC
>many|TRBV27|TRBJ1-1|TRBD1
CASRTAGTGGAFF
TGTGCCAGCAGGACCGCCGGGACAGGGGGGGCTTTCTTT
>NA|TRBV6-5|TRBJ2-3|TRBD2
CASSYRGGETDTQYF
TGTGCCAGCAGTTACCGGGGGGGGGAGACAGATACGCAGTATTTT
>many|TRBV10-2|TRBJ2-3|TRBD2
CASASGTSTDTQYF
TGCGCCAGCGCTAGCGGGACTAGCACAGATACGCAGTATTTT
>many|TRBV2|TRBJ2-3|NA
CASRGRARRTDTQYF
TGTGCCAGCAGAGGTCGGGCAAGGCGAACAGATACGCAGTATTTT
>few|TRBV28|TRBJ2-5|TRBD2
CASQREGAGTQYF
TGTGCCAGCCAGCGGGAGGGGGCAGGGACCCAGTACTTC
>NA|TRBV5-4|TRBJ2-3|TRBD2
CASSRPGLAGQTRTDTQYF
TGTGCCAGCAGCCGGCCGGGACTAGCGGGACAGACTCGCACAGATACGCAGTATTTT
>NA|TRBV2|TRBJ2-7|TRBD1
CASSFSTGGSSYEQYF
TGTGCCAGCAGCTTCTCAACAGGGGGATCCTCCTACGAGCAGTACTTC
>many|TRBV5-1|TRBJ2-3|NA
CASSLAGLQWGNTDTQYF
TGCGCCAGCAGCTTGGCGGGACTCCAATGGGGGAACACAGATACGCAGTATTTT
>many|TRBV5-6|TRBJ2-5|NA
CASSLRLANQETQYF
TGTGCCAGCAGCTTGCGCCTAGCGAACCAAGAGACCCAGTACTTC
>NA|TRBV10-2|TRBJ2-3|NA
CASSESRLVPAQYF
TGCGCCAGCAGTGAGTCGCGTCTAGTTCCCGCGCAGTATTTT
>few|TRBV5-4|TRBJ2-2|TRBD2
CASSLGGAGVRWGTGELFF
TGTGCCAGCAGCCTGGGCGGTGCGGGAGTTCGTTGGGGCACCGGGGAGCTGTTTTTT
>many|TRBV20-1|TRBJ1-6|NA
CSARAGQTDSPLHF
TGCAGTGCTAGAGCTGGGCAGACAGATTCACCCCTCCACTTT
>NA|TRBV5-6|TRBJ2-1|NA
CASSLGSMGVYYNEQFF
TGTGCCAGCAGCTTGGGGTCGATGGGGGTGTACTACAATGAGCAGTTCTTC
>many|TRBV3-1|TRBJ2-2|NA
CASSQPSDRELFF
TGTGCCAGCAGCCAACCCTCTGATCGGGAGCTGTTTTTT
>NA|TRBV2|TRBJ2-7|TRBD2
CASSEERWGSGIYEQYF
TGTGCCAGCAGTGAAGAAAGATGGGGCAGCGGGATCTACGAGCAGTACTTC
>many|TRBV12-3/TRBV12-4|TRBJ1-5|NA
CASSLHGHF
TGTGCCAGCAGCCTTCACGGGCATTTT
>many|TRBV11-2|TRBJ1-1|NA
CASSLESRLNTEAFF
TGTGCCAGCAGCCTAGAGAGCCGTCTGAACACTGAAGCTTTCTTT
>many|TRBV7-9|TRBJ1-4|NA
CASSLRGGHTTNEKLFF
TGTGCCAGCAGCTTACGTGGGGGGCACACAACTAATGAAAAACTGTTTTTT
>many|TRBV28|TRBJ2-3|NA
CASSHLQSQGRIAFTDTQYF
TGTGCCAGCAGCCACTTGCAGAGCCAGGGGAGGATAGCCTTCACAGATACGCAGTATTTT
>NA|TRBV12-3/TRBV12-4|TRBJ2-3|TRBD2
CASSDGLASSTDTQYF
TGTGCCAGCAGCGACGGACTAGCGTCGAGCACAGATACGCAGTATTTT
>many|TRBV15|TRBJ2-7|TRBD2
CATSPGASGRVDEQYF
TGTGCCACCAGCCCGGGGGCTAGCGGGCGGGTAGACGAGCAGTACTTC
>many|TRBV10-3|TRBJ2-7|TRBD2
CATRSGSSYEQYF
TGTGCCACACGTAGCGGGTCATCCTACGAGCAGTACTTC
>many|TRBV5-8|TRBJ1-1|NA
CASRPPGSGIENTEAFF
TGTGCCAGCAGACCTCCGGGGTCAGGGATTGAGAACACTGAAGCTTTCTTT
>many|TRBV6-2/TRBV6-3|TRBJ2-3|NA
CASRPYRGSTDTQYF
TGTGCCAGCAGGCCTTATCGGGGAAGCACAGATACGCAGTATTTT
>many|TRBV29-1|TRBJ1-1|TRBD1
CSVRRGQGGTEAFF
TGCAGCGTCCGGAGGGGACAGGGGGGGACTGAAGCTTTCTTT
>few|TRBV19|TRBJ2-1|TRBD1
CASSTGTGGRDEQFF
TGTGCCAGTAGTACAGGGACAGGGGGCAGGGATGAGCAGTTCTTC
>many|TRBV27|TRBJ2-1|NA
CASSFAGNYNEQFF
TGTGCCAGCAGTTTTGCGGGAAACTACAATGAGCAGTTCTTC
>many|TRBV12-3/TRBV12-4|TRBJ1-2|TRBD1
CASSFTTGTGGTRANYGYTF
TGTGCCAGCAGTTTCACAACCGGGACAGGGGGAACCAGGGCTAACTATGGCTACACCTTC
>NA|TRBV4-1|TRBJ2-7|NA
CASSQAPVSYEQYF
TGCGCCAGCAGCCAAGCCCCAGTGTCGTACGAGCAGTACTTC
>many|TRBV11-3|TRBJ2-2|NA
CASSLVADGRTGELFF
TGTGCCAGCAGCTTAGTTGCGGATGGGCGAACCGGGGAGCTGTTTTTT
>many|TRBV28|TRBJ2-7|NA
CAGSYTEQYF
TGTGCCGGCAGTTACACTGAGCAGTACTTC
>few|TRBV28|TRBJ2-5|NA
CASSFFGSKTQYF
TGTGCCAGCAGTTTTTTTGGCTCCAAGACCCAGTACTTC
>many|TRBV19|TRBJ2-3|NA
CASSKGVATDTQYF
TGTGCCAGTAGTAAAGGGGTAGCAACAGATACGCAGTATTTT
>many|TRBV4-1|TRBJ2-2|NA
CASSQGANTGELFF
TGCGCCAGCAGCCAAGGGGCCAACACCGGGGAGCTGTTTTTT
>many|TRBV2|TRBJ1-1|NA
CASSDFGTNTEAFF
TGTGCCAGCAGTGACTTCGGCACGAACACTGAAGCTTTCTTT
>many|TRBV14|TRBJ2-7|NA
CASSQAALGRDARGQYF
TGTGCCAGCAGCCAAGCAGCTTTGGGTCGCGATGCCAGGGGGCAGTACTTC
>many|TRBV5-1|TRBJ2-7|TRBD1
CASSPSGTGTYEQYF
TGCGCCAGCAGCCCTTCCGGGACAGGAACCTACGAGCAGTACTTC
>many|TRBV10-3|TRBJ2-7|TRBD2
CAISAAGDYEQYF
TGTGCCATCAGTGCCGCGGGGGACTACGAGCAGTACTTC
>NA|TRBV28|TRBJ1-3|NA
CASSLGFFTIYF
TGTGCCAGCAGTTTAGGCTTCTTTACCATATATTTT
>NA|TRBV6-5|TRBJ1-1|NA
CASSYSTRTTEAFF
TGTGCCAGCAGTTACTCTACTCGAACCACTGAAGCTTTCTTT
>NA|TRBV2|TRBJ2-5|TRBD2
CASRGRASGIQETQYF
TGTGCCAGCAGGGGTAGGGCTAGCGGGATACAAGAGACCCAGTACTTC
>many|TRBV20-1|TRBJ1-1|NA
CSAAGLMNTEAFF
TGCAGTGCTGCGGGCCTTATGAACACTGAAGCTTTCTTT
>many|TRBV7-9|TRBJ2-2|NA
CASNTRMGGNTGELFF
TGTGCCAGCAACACTCGTATGGGAGGGAACACCGGGGAGCTGTTTTTT
>NA|TRBV6-2/TRBV6-3|TRBJ2-7|NA
CASSQGLIDYSYEQYF
TGTGCCAGCAGCCAGGGTCTTATTGATTATTCCTACGAGCAGTACTTC
>many|TRBV20-1|TRBJ2-7|NA
CSAIQDYEQYF
TGCAGTGCAATTCAGGACTACGAGCAGTACTTC
>many|TRBV5-1|TRBJ2-7|NA
CASSKGQLSSYEQYF
TGCGCCAGCAGCAAAGGACAGTTATCCTCCTACGAGCAGTACTTC
>many|TRBV28|TRBJ2-3|TRBD1
CASSPTGGGRTDTQYF
TGTGCCAGCAGTCCAACAGGGGGCGGACGCACAGATACGCAGTATTTT
>many|TRBV30|TRBJ2-5|NA
CAWTWDSGVETQYF
TGTGCCTGGACGTGGGACAGCGGGGTGGAGACCCAGTACTTC
>few|TRBV7-6|TRBJ2-1|NA
CASSLEVLASRYNEQFF
TGTGCCAGCAGCTTAGAGGTCTTGGCTAGCAGATACAATGAGCAGTTCTTC
>many|TRBV6-5|TRBJ1-2|NA
CASSYSAGQIYGYTF
TGTGCCAGCAGTTACTCTGCAGGACAGATCTATGGCTACACCTTC
>few|TRBV4-1|TRBJ1-5|NA
CASSQPILGNQANQPQHF
TGCGCCAGCAGCCAACCAATCCTGGGGAACCAGGCCAATCAGCCCCAGCATTTT
>NA|TRBV10-2|TRBJ2-7|NA
CASKDVSEQYF
TGCGCCAGCAAAGACGTCTCCGAGCAGTACTTC
>few|TRBV27|TRBJ2-2|TRBD1
CASRTGTGDAGELFF
TGTGCCAGCAGGACCGGGACAGGGGACGCCGGGGAGCTGTTTTTT